This note documents a single TCR beta chain sequence. The antigen is not known. TCRdb's table, derived via immunoSEQ multiplex PCR, lists solely in-frame clones and lacks some. Counted here are 15,000 to 20,000 clones, about 60% occurring once; the ten biggest clones make up approximately 33%. Trimming removed 0 bases from V and 6 bases from J, with 12 bases in between. Per germline, CDR1 SGHRS and CDR2 YFSETQ. The CDR3 covers 15 residues. These data belong to a study of radiation and T cells in renal cell carcinoma. Sample treatment: treatment-naive control, cytoreductive nephrectomy. Treatment-naive patients without radiation supplied the control tumors at nephrectomy. The tumor was a clear cell renal cell carcinoma. Broader study findings: In nephrectomy-only tumors, top 100 clonotypes averaged roughly 45%, versus roughly 54% irradiated. Tumor samples were small regions of approximately 0.93 g.

The chain carries TRBV5-1 and TRBJ2-2; a possible D gene is TRBD1 (5 bases). The source of this sequence is a man aged 45-65 years with renal cell carcinoma. Source: tumor tissue, taken from a patient whose treatment was nephrectomy without radiotherapy. The CDR3 region has the DNA TGCGCCAGCAGCTTGGCCGCAGGGTGGCCCGGGGAGCTGTTTTTT. This sequence encodes CASSLAAGWPGELFF.